A selection of T cell receptor beta chains follows, all from one sample in a study of OX40 agonist ivuxolimab in advanced cancers. Sequencing used immunoSEQ multiplex PCR; TCRdb keeps in-frame clones, though not all of them. The sample yields about 53,000 clones, about four fifths seen once. The material sequenced was CD4+ or CD8+ T cells sorted from blood, taken in a trial of the OX40 agonist ivuxolimab. The receptor set was obtained from an adult with an advanced solid tumor such as melanoma, head and neck, liver or kidney cancer. Each CDR3 is given with its conserved first and last residue. Fields, in order: clone size, V gene, D gene, J gene, CDR3 protein, CDR3 DNA. The D gene is left open where the match is weak. Not every row has a clone size; where given, it reads once, few, many or a size class.

NA	TRBV18	TRBD1	TRBJ1-2	CASSPPTGVNYGYTF	TGTGCCAGCTCACCACCGACAGGGGTTAACTATGGCTACACCTTC
NA	TRBV11-3	TRBD1	TRBJ2-1	CASRNTGGHNEQFF	TGTGCCAGCAGAAATACAGGGGGTCACAATGAGCAGTTCTTC
NA	TRBV5-4	TRBD2	TRBJ2-5	CASSLAGGQQETQYF	TGTGCCAGCAGCCTGGCGGGAGGTCAACAAGAGACCCAGTACTTC
NA	TRBV4-3	TRBD2	TRBJ2-3	CASSQDVAGGPRDTQYF	TGCGCCAGCAGCCAAGACGTGGCGGGAGGGCCGCGGGATACGCAGTATTTT
NA	TRBV30	NA	TRBJ1-2	CAWRNRASGGYTF	TGTGCCTGGAGAAACAGGGCCTCCGGTGGCTACACCTTC
NA	TRBV9	NA	TRBJ2-7	CASSVSLGEQYF	TGTGCCAGCAGCGTGAGTCTCGGCGAGCAGTACTTC
NA	TRBV5-8	NA	TRBJ2-3	CASKSWLALDTQYF	TGTGCCAGCAAAAGCTGGCTAGCGCTAGATACGCAGTATTTT
NA	TRBV7-2	NA	TRBJ2-7	CASSPAGRRNNEQYF	TGTGCCAGCAGCCCGGCTGGCAGGAGAAACAACGAGCAGTACTTC
once	TRBV10-3	TRBD2	TRBJ2-7	CAIRSGGGRAESTYEQYF	TGTGCCATCAGATCGGGGGGCGGGAGGGCCGAATCCACCTACGAGCAGTACTTC
once	TRBV21-1	NA	TRBJ2-1	CASSRLDNEQFF	TGTGCCAGCAGCCGCCTTGACAATGAGCAGTTCTTC
NA	TRBV4-2	NA	TRBJ2-3	CASSQARGFTDTQYF	TGTGCCAGCAGCCAAGCGAGAGGGTTCACAGATACGCAGTATTTT
once	TRBV5-4	TRBD1	TRBJ2-7	CASSPRDRGNEQYF	TGTGCCAGCAGCCCTAGGGACAGGGGCAACGAGCAGTACTTC
NA	TRBV27	NA	TRBJ2-5	CASSLAVRGTQYF	TGTGCCAGCAGTTTAGCTGTTCGGGGGACCCAGTACTTC
NA	TRBV7-9	NA	TRBJ1-2	CASSPGGRVTF	TGTGCCAGCAGCCCTGGCGGGAGGGTGACCTTC
NA	TRBV19	NA	TRBJ2-7	CASSVGRSYEQYF	TGTGCCAGTAGTGTGGGCAGGTCCTACGAGCAGTACTTC
NA	TRBV5-1	TRBD1	TRBJ1-1	CASSTGGQGGTEAFF	TGCGCCAGCAGCACGGGTGGACAGGGGGGCACTGAAGCTTTCTTT
NA	TRBV19	NA	TRBJ1-2	CASRISDKNYGYTF	TGTGCCAGTAGGATATCTGATAAAAACTATGGCTACACCTTC
NA	TRBV7-3	TRBD1	TRBJ2-7	CASSLTVGQGANEQYF	TGTGCCAGCAGCTTAACCGTAGGGCAGGGGGCAAACGAGCAGTACTTC
NA	TRBV5-1	TRBD1	TRBJ2-3	CASSLDSDRATDTQYF	TGCGCCAGCAGCTTGGATAGTGACAGGGCCACAGATACGCAGTATTTT
NA	TRBV28	NA	TRBJ1-6	CALASSYNSPLHF	TGTGCCTTGGCGAGCTCCTATAATTCACCCCTCCACTTT
NA	TRBV27	TRBD1	TRBJ2-4	CASSLRQGAVYF	TGTGCCAGCAGTTTAAGGCAGGGGGCGGTCTACTTC
NA	TRBV11-3	NA	TRBJ2-1	CASSFQPGTEQFF	TGTGCCAGCAGCTTCCAACCTGGGACTGAGCAGTTCTTC
NA	TRBV7-6	TRBD2	TRBJ2-1	CASSRGAGGSYNEQFF	TGTGCCAGCAGCCGGGGGGCGGGAGGATCCTACAATGAGCAGTTCTTC
NA	TRBV6-1	NA	TRBJ2-2	CASRWVLFF	TGTGCCAGCAGGTGGGTGCTGTTTTTT
NA	TRBV6-5	NA	TRBJ2-2	CASSEGLSTGELFF	TGTGCCAGCAGTGAGGGCCTGAGCACCGGGGAGCTGTTTTTT
NA	TRBV28	NA	TRBJ1-5	CASSLSRQTHQPQHF	TGTGCCAGCAGTTTGAGCAGGCAGACTCATCAGCCCCAGCATTTT
NA	TRBV7-2	NA	TRBJ1-5	CASSLDGRNQPQHF	TGTGCCAGCAGCTTAGATGGCCGGAATCAGCCCCAGCATTTT
few	TRBV2	NA	TRBJ2-7	CASSEAPGLRNEQYF	TGTGCCAGCAGTGAAGCCCCGGGACTCCGGAACGAGCAGTACTTC
NA	TRBV27	NA	TRBJ1-4	CASSLYSTNEKLFF	TGTGCCAGCAGTTTATACTCAACTAATGAAAAACTGTTTTTT
NA	TRBV6-1	NA	TRBJ1-2	CASSEGGYTF	TGTGCCAGCAGTGAAGGTGGCTACACCTTC
NA	TRBV5-4	NA	TRBJ2-4	CASSHPTTQGAKNIQYF	TGTGCCAGCAGCCACCCGACTACCCAGGGCGCCAAAAACATTCAGTACTTC
NA	TRBV7-2	NA	TRBJ1-2	CASSFKAGYTF	TGTGCCAGCAGCTTTAAGGCCGGCTACACCTTC
NA	TRBV15	TRBD1	TRBJ2-3	CATSREFGTGGALLDTQYF	TGTGCCACCAGCAGAGAGTTTGGGACAGGGGGCGCTTTGCTAGATACGCAGTATTTT
NA	TRBV7-2	TRBD1	TRBJ1-2	CASRVQGVYGYTF	TGTGCCAGCAGGGTACAGGGGGTCTATGGCTACACCTTC
NA	TRBV11-3	TRBD1	TRBJ2-7	CASSRFRDSFTYEQYF	TGTGCCAGCAGTCGATTCCGGGACAGCTTTACCTACGAGCAGTACTTC
NA	TRBV15	TRBD2	TRBJ2-1	CATSRDLSRGRQDNEQFF	TGTGCCACCAGCAGAGATTTGAGTCGCGGGAGACAAGACAATGAGCAGTTCTTC
NA	TRBV7-3	TRBD1	TRBJ2-7	CASSFYPGQSYEQYF	TGTGCCAGCAGCTTTTACCCGGGACAGAGCTACGAGCAGTACTTC
NA	TRBV5-4	NA	TRBJ2-7	CASSPLRGGKGGGQYF	TGTGCCAGCAGCCCCCTTCGTGGCGGGAAGGGAGGCGGGCAGTACTTC
many	TRBV5-1	TRBD2	TRBJ2-5	CASSLGLASGQETQYF	TGCGCCAGCAGCTTGGGTCTTGCTAGCGGCCAAGAGACCCAGTACTTC
NA	TRBV30	NA	TRBJ2-3	CASVSGSQYF	TGTGCCTCGGTCTCGGGCTCGCAGTATTTT
NA	TRBV25-1	NA	TRBJ1-1	CASSDPAATAFF	TGTGCCAGCAGTGATCCCGCGGCTACGGCTTTCTTT
NA	TRBV28	TRBD1	TRBJ2-1	CASSLAGTGVYNEQFF	TGTGCCAGCAGTTTAGCCGGGACAGGGGTCTACAATGAGCAGTTCTTC
NA	TRBV7-8	NA	TRBJ2-7	CASSRIGAYEQYF	TGTGCCAGCAGCCGTATTGGGGCCTACGAGCAGTACTTC
NA	TRBV15	TRBD1	TRBJ1-2	CATSRGRQGIIYGYTF	TGTGCCACCAGCAGAGGACGACAGGGAATAATTTATGGCTACACCTTC
NA	TRBV6-1	NA	TRBJ1-3	CASTVFAGNTIYF	TGTGCCAGCACGGTATTCGCTGGAAACACCATATATTTT
NA	TRBV6-5	NA	TRBJ1-5	CASSYLGQPQHF	TGTGCCAGCAGTTACCTCGGTCAGCCCCAGCATTTT
NA	TRBV12-5	TRBD2	TRBJ2-5	CASGLHPGLAVQETQYF	TGTGCTAGTGGTTTGCACCCGGGACTAGCGGTACAAGAGACCCAGTACTTC
NA	TRBV6-5	TRBD2	TRBJ2-1	CASSYSSGGFGEQFF	TGTGCCAGCAGTTATTCTAGCGGGGGCTTCGGTGAGCAGTTCTTC
few	TRBV28	NA	TRBJ1-4	CASRDSNNEKLFF	TGTGCCAGCAGGGACAGCAATAATGAAAAACTGTTTTTT